This passage covers 13 T cell receptor beta chains from one sample sequenced in a study of CD8 T cells in Susac syndrome. The authors reverse transcribed roughly 0.5 to 1 ug RNA with random hexamers. Each CDR3 protein gets one entry after TCRdb re-called the immunoSEQ multiplex PCR reads with MiXCR. The table lists 240,000 or so distinct CDR3 sequences, 90% to 96% of them singletons, with 0.095% to 0.12% in the top ten. The specimen was CD4+ T cells from PBMCs. All receptors derive from a human donor with Susac syndrome.

The rearrangement uses TRBV20-1 and TRBJ2-5, with 10 positions matching TRBD2. In germline, CDR1 is DFQATT, CDR2 SNEGSKA (reference sequence). With V trimmed by 2 bases and J by 5 bases, 8 bases remained unmatched. This CDR3 has 15 amino acids. CDR3: CSARSSGSWEETQYF. CDR3 coding DNA: TGCAGTGCTAGATCTAGCGGGAGTTGGGAGGAGACCCAGTACTTC.

J is TRBJ1-2 and V is TRBV15; D ambiguous. The CDR3 is 15 amino acids. Per the germline V gene, CDR1 is LNHNV and CDR2 is YYDKDF (reference sequence). V shed 1 base and J shed 3 bases, with 12 bases lying between them. CDR3 nucleotide sequence: TGTGCCACCAGCAGAGGTCGGTCGGGTGACTATGGCTACACCTTC. Its protein product is CATSRGRSGDYGYTF.

The chain couples TRBV29-1 to TRBJ2-1, with D possibly TRBD1 on 5 matching bases. With 4 bases removed from V and 0 bases from J, the gap between germline ends came to 13 bases. CDR1 is SQVTM and CDR2 is ANQGSEA in the germline V gene. CDR3 length equals 15 residues. CDR3 residues: CSVGQGYPSYNEQFF. The CDR3 nucleotides read TGCAGCGTTGGGCAGGGATACCCCTCCTACAATGAGCAGTTCTTC.

The chain is built from TRBV29-1 and TRBJ2-7; no clear D gene. V was clipped by 7 bases and J by 2 bases, with 12 bases between them. The CDR3 has 12 amino acids. Germline V gives CDR1 SQVTM, CDR2 ANQGSEA. The CDR3 DNA reads TGCAGCGGTTTCCTCGCCCCCTACGAGCAGTACTTC. It encodes CSGFLAPYEQYF.

This clonotype is a singleton in its sample. The rearrangement uses TRBV18 and TRBJ2-1; D is ambiguous. The CDR3 runs to 11 residues. Looked up from germline, CDR1 is KGHSH and CDR2 is LQKENI. Trimming pared 2 bases from V and 8 bases from J, leaving 4 bases between. The CDR3 region is CASSPGDEQFF. The CDR3 DNA reads TGTGCCAGCTCACCAGGTGATGAGCAGTTCTTC.

The V gene is TRBV12-3 or TRBV12-4, the J gene TRBJ1-5; D uncertain. CDR3 length equals 15 residues. V was cut by 3 bases and J by 2 bases, with 11 bases left in between. CDR3 loop: CASSFGLQGNQPQHF. The CDR3 coding sequence is TGTGCCAGCAGTTTTGGCCTTCAAGGCAATCAGCCCCAGCATTTT.

The chain combines TRBV30 with TRBJ1-1; D remains unclear. Germline V gene data show CDR1 as GTSNPN and CDR2 as SVGIG (reference sequence). The CDR3 has 11 residues. Between the trimmed V and J ends, which lost 0 bases and 7 bases, there was a span of 6 bases. The CDR3 protein is CAWSVRHEAFF. As DNA, the CDR3 is TGTGCCTGGAGTGTTCGTCATGAAGCTTTCTTT. Based on the CDR3 plus reference TRBV30 and TRBJ1-1, the full variable domain is SQTIHQWPATLVQPVGSPLSLECTVEGTSNPNLYWYRQAAGRGLQLLFYSVGIGQISSEVPQNLSASRPQDRQFILSSKKLLLSDSGFYLCAWSVRHEAFFGQGTRLTVV.

The chain is built from TRBV7-8 and TRBJ2-7; D unclear. V lost 6 bases to trimming and J lost 2 bases, with 11 bases between them. CDR1 and CDR2 (germline): SGHVS, FQNEAQ. The CDR3 has 13 residues. CDR3 sequence: CASSRSVTYEQYF. In nucleotides, the CDR3 is TGTGCCAGCAGTCGGAGCGTAACCTACGAGCAGTACTTC.

The gene calls are TRBV9 and TRBJ1-2; D remains ambiguous. The CDR3 has 15 residues. V was clipped by 2 bases and J by 0 bases, with 11 bases between them. Germline V CDR1 and CDR2: SGDLS, YYNGEE. The CDR3 is CASSVTGPSNYGYTF. The CDR3 nucleotides read TGTGCCAGCAGCGTTACCGGGCCCTCTAACTATGGCTACACCTTC.

This clonotype has a handful of counts. The DNA of the CDR3 is TGTGCCAGCAGCTTAGCGGGGCGCCTCTCCTACGAGCAGTACTTC. This gives the protein CASSLAGRLSYEQYF. This chain joins TRBV11-1 and TRBJ2-7, with TRBD1 as a possible D gene (5 bases). Germline values: CDR1 SGHAT, CDR2 FQDESV (reference sequence). Trimming shortened V by 0 bases and J by 0 bases, and 9 bases separated the two germline ends. The CDR3 is 15 residues long.

A few counts support this clonotype. The V call is TRBV30, the J call TRBJ2-7, with D unclear. The CDR3 extends over 12 amino acids. Trimming took 1 base from V and 0 from J, leaving 4 bases between them. The germline CDR1 and CDR2 sequences are GTSNPN and SVGIG (reference sequence). The CDR3 coding sequence is TGTGCCTGGAGTGCGTCCTCCTACGAGCAGTACTTC. Translating gives CAWSASSYEQYF.

J is TRBJ1-2 and V is TRBV20-1; D remains ambiguous. The CDR3 is 12 amino acids. CDR1 is DFQATT, CDR2 SNEGSKA, per germline (reference sequence). V dropped 6 bases and J dropped 4 bases, with 12 bases sitting between them. The CDR3 region is CSAVDGTYGYTF. The CDR3, as DNA: TGCAGTGCCGTGGACGGAACCTATGGCTACACCTTC.

Only a few counts were recorded for this clonotype. The rearrangement uses TRBV30 and TRBJ1-5; D gene ambiguous. In germline, CDR1 is GTSNPN, CDR2 SVGIG (reference sequence). Between the trimmed V and J ends, which lost 0 bases and 0 bases, there was a span of 3 bases. The CDR3 has 13 amino acids. The CDR3 DNA follows: TGTGCCTGGAGTGTCAATAGCAATCAGCCCCAGCATTTT. Its translation is CAWSVNSNQPQHF.